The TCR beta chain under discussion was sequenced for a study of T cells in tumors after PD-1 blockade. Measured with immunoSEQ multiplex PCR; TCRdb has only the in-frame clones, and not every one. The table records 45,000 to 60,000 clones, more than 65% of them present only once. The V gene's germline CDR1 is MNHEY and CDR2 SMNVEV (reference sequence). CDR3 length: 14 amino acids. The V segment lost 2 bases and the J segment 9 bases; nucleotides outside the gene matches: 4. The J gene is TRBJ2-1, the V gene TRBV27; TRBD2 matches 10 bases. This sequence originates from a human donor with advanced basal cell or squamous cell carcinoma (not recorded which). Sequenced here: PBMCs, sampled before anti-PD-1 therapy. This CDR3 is CASSLASGGVEQFF. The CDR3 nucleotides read TGTGCCAGCAGTTTAGCCAGCGGGGGGGTTGAGCAGTTCTTC.